This T cell receptor beta chain was sequenced for a study of T cells in localized non-small cell lung cancer. CDR3 size: 12 residues. Trimming shortened V by 1 base and J by 0 bases, and 1 base separated the two germline ends. The V gene's germline CDR1 is SGHRS and CDR2 YFSETQ. Sequenced by immunoSEQ multiplex PCR; TCRdb stores in-frame clones only, minus some. The sample has about 34,000 clones; around nine tenths are singletons. The receptor's source is a woman between 35 and 70 years old with stage I lung adenocarcinoma. This sample comprised peripheral blood, obtained before any cancer treatment. The J gene is TRBJ1-1, the V gene TRBV5-1; no definite D call. CDR3 region: CASSLLNTEAFF. CDR3 sequence (DNA): TGCGCCAGCAGCTTGTTGAACACTGAAGCTTTCTTT.